This T cell receptor beta chain emerged from a study of cytomegalovirus exposure and HLA in healthy donors. The CDR3 length is 11 residues. CDR1 is SGHKS, CDR2 YYEKEE, per germline (reference sequence). Trimming shortened V by 5 bases and J by 6 bases, and 9 bases separated the two germline ends. Some clones are missing from TCRdb's copy, which holds only in-frame ones; the method was immunoSEQ multiplex PCR. The profile shows around 70,000 clones, around 94% of them singletons. This TCR was recovered from a man between 18 and 29 years old in good health and CMV-seropositive. The sample was PBMCs. V gene TRBV5-5 combines with J gene TRBJ2-7; D is ambiguous. CDR3 sequence (DNA): TGTGCCAGCAGTCCGCCGGGCGAGCAGTACTTC. It specifies CASSPPGEQYF.